These T cell receptor beta chains were read from a single sample in a study of T cells after yellow fever vaccination. TCRdb itself ran the 5' RACE reads through MiXCR, one entry per CDR3 protein. The sample includes over 65,000 distinct CDR3 sequences, about an eighth of them seen just once. The sequences come from CD8+ T cells not binding an NS4B(214-222) dextramer, sorted from PBMCs, collected about 20 days after the first yellow fever vaccination. These receptors all come from a man aged 18 to 30 who received the YFV17D yellow fever vaccine. CDR3s include the opening cysteine and the closing phenylalanine or tryptophan. The D gene is left open where the match is weak. Clone size is given for some rows only: seen once, a few or many times, or a class if the clone is expanded.

TRBD1 | TRBJ2-5 | . | 15 | TRBV7-9 | TGTGCCAGCAGCTTAGCGCAGGGACAGCAAGAGACCCAGTACTTC | CASSLAQGQQETQYF
. | TRBJ1-1 | few | 12 | TRBV7-6 | TGTGCCAGCAGCAGGGTTGGGACTGAAGCTTTCTTT | CASSRVGTEAFF
. | TRBJ2-1 | . | 17 | TRBV20-1 | TGCAGTGCTAGAGTCTTAGTTGACAGCAGCTCCTACAATGAGCAGTTCTTC | CSARVLVDSSSYNEQFF
TRBD2 | TRBJ2-2 | . | 15 | TRBV10-3 | TGTGCCATCAGTGCGGGGGGACTGAACACCGGGGAGCTGTTTTTT | CAISAGGLNTGELFF
. | TRBJ2-1 | . | 15 | TRBV9 | TGTGCCAGCAGCGCTGAAGATTTCTCGGGGAATGAGCAGTTCTTC | CASSAEDFSGNEQFF
TRBD1 | TRBJ1-1 | . | 17 | TRBV4-3 | TGCGCCAGCAGCCAGCCTCCCGGGACAGGGAAAAGACCTGAAGCTTTCTTT | CASSQPPGTGKRPEAFF
. | TRBJ2-6 | few | 20 | TRBV4-3 | TGCGCCAGCAGCTCCCCGGGGGTGATATCCGGAAGCTCTGGGGCCAACGTCCTGACTTTC | CASSSPGVISGSSGANVLTF
. | TRBJ2-3 | . | 15 | TRBV5-1 | TGCGCCAGCAGCTTGACAGGCCTTACCACAGATACGCAGTATTTT | CASSLTGLTTDTQYF
TRBD1 | TRBJ2-1 | few | 15 | TRBV29-1 | TGCAGCGTAGACGAGGACAGGGTAGGGTACAATGAGCAGTTCTTC | CSVDEDRVGYNEQFF
. | TRBJ1-5 | . | 13 | TRBV7-9 | TGTGCCAGCAGCTCCATGACGGATCAGCCCCAGCATTTT | CASSSMTDQPQHF
TRBD1 | TRBJ1-1 | few | 15 | TRBV19 | TGTGCCAGTAGTCCCCTGGGACAGCCGAACACTGAAGCTTTCTTT | CASSPLGQPNTEAFF
. | TRBJ2-3 | . | 12 | TRBV29-1 | TGCAGCGTTGAAGATGTCATGGATACGCAGTATTTT | CSVEDVMDTQYF
. | TRBJ1-1 | . | 13 | TRBV28 | TGTGCCAGCAGCCTCGTAAGGCGGACTGAAGCTTTCTTT | CASSLVRRTEAFF
TRBD2 | TRBJ2-7 | few | 15 | TRBV5-1 | TGCGCCAGCAGCTTGGCCGTTAGCGGGGGTTACGAGCAGTACTTC | CASSLAVSGGYEQYF
. | TRBJ1-2 | few | 11 | TRBV6-6 | TGTGCCTATCGGACAGTCAGAGACTACACCTTC | CAYRTVRDYTF
TRBD1 | TRBJ1-5 | few | 16 | TRBV20-1 | TGCAGTGCTAGCTCGAACAGGGGGCTAAGCAATCAGCCCCAGCATTTT | CSASSNRGLSNQPQHF
TRBD2 | TRBJ2-4 | few | 19 | TRBV7-9 | TGTGCCAGCAGCTTTTCGCCGGGAGGGTTTGGTAGGAGCAAAAACATTCAGTACTTC | CASSFSPGGFGRSKNIQYF
. | TRBJ1-1 | few | 16 | TRBV5-6 | TGTGCCAGCAGCTTGTGGGCCGCACCGGTGAACACTGAAGCTTTCTTT | CASSLWAAPVNTEAFF
. | TRBJ2-5 | few | 14 | TRBV7-6 | TGTGCCAGCAGCTTGGGCAGAGATCAAGAGACCCAGTACTTC | CASSLGRDQETQYF
TRBD1 | TRBJ2-3 | . | 14 | TRBV7-9 | TGTGCCAGCAGCTCCTCGACAGGGGCAGATACGCAGTATTTT | CASSSSTGADTQYF
TRBD1 | TRBJ2-7 | . | 15 | TRBV4-1 | TGCGCCAGCAGCCAAGAAGGGACAGCTTCCTACGAGCAGTACTTC | CASSQEGTASYEQYF
. | TRBJ2-7 | few | 14 | TRBV6-5 | TGTGCCAGCAGTTACTCGAATCGAGGGGTCGAGCAGTACTTC | CASSYSNRGVEQYF
. | TRBJ2-3 | . | 14 | TRBV13 | TGTGCCAGCAGCTTAGGGGTCGGCACAGATACGCAGTATTTT | CASSLGVGTDTQYF
TRBD1 | TRBJ2-2 | few | 13 | TRBV27 | TGTGCCAGCAAGACAGGGAGTACCGGGGAGCTGTTTTTT | CASKTGSTGELFF
TRBD1 | TRBJ1-5 | many | 15 | TRBV27 | TGTGCCAGCAGTTTATTGGGAGGGGGCACTCAGCCCCAGCATTTT | CASSLLGGGTQPQHF
. | TRBJ1-1 | few | 13 | TRBV19 | TGTGCCAGTAGTATAGTTCCGAACACTGAAGCTTTCTTT | CASSIVPNTEAFF
TRBD1 | TRBJ1-6 | . | 19 | TRBV4-2 | TGTGCCAGCAGCGAGCTCCGGGACAGGGGATCCTTTATCAATTCACCCCTCCACTTT | CASSELRDRGSFINSPLHF
. | TRBJ2-7 | few | 13 | TRBV6-1 | TGTGCCTTCGATGGGGAGGACTCCTACGAGCAGTACTTC | CAFDGEDSYEQYF
TRBD1 | TRBJ2-1 | few | 15 | TRBV4-3 | TGCGCCAGCAGCCAATTACAGGGGATTAACAATGAGCAGTTCTTC | CASSQLQGINNEQFF
. | TRBJ1-1 | few | 16 | TRBV6-2/TRBV6-3 | TGTGCCAGCAGTCCGCAGCCGGGGGCTATGAACACTGAAGCTTTCTTT | CASSPQPGAMNTEAFF
. | TRBJ1-5 | few | 12 | TRBV12-3/TRBV12-4 | TGTGCCAGCACCGCAGGGAATCAGCCCCAGCATTTT | CASTAGNQPQHF
TRBD1 | TRBJ2-3 | few | 15 | TRBV30 | TGTGCCTGGACCGCCCTCGGGACAGGGGCGGATACGCAGTATTTT | CAWTALGTGADTQYF
. | TRBJ1-6 | many | 15 | TRBV10-3 | TGTGCCATCAGTGAGTCGGGGGTTCCAGGTTCACCCCTCCACTTT | CAISESGVPGSPLHF
. | TRBJ2-1 | . | 15 | TRBV3-1 | TGTGCCAGCAGCGATCTAGGAACTTCGCGTGGTGAGCAGTTCTTC | CASSDLGTSRGEQFF
TRBD2 | TRBJ2-2 | . | 15 | TRBV30 | TGTGCCTGGGTCTCAGCGGGGGCGGTCACCGGGGAGCTGTTTTTT | CAWVSAGAVTGELFF
. | TRBJ2-1 | . | 14 | TRBV27 | TGTGCCAGCAGTTTAAAAGGGCTCTACAATGAGCAGTTCTTC | CASSLKGLYNEQFF
TRBD2 | TRBJ2-7 | few | 15 | TRBV20-1 | TGCAGTGCTAGAGCTGCGGAGGGAGGGGCCTACGAGCAGTACTTC | CSARAAEGGAYEQYF
. | TRBJ1-2 | . | 14 | TRBV7-9 | TGTGCCAGCAGCCCCGGCGGGGGGTTCGAGGGCTACACCTTC | CASSPGGGFEGYTF
TRBD2 | TRBJ2-7 | . | 16 | TRBV4-1 | TGCGCCAGCAGCCCCCAAGTCGGGGGGGGAGGAAGCGAGCAGTACTTC | CASSPQVGGGGSEQYF
. | TRBJ1-1 | few | 14 | TRBV27 | TGTGCCAGCAGTGAGAAGGGGTGGTACACTGAAGCTTTCTTT | CASSEKGWYTEAFF
. | TRBJ1-2 | . | 13 | TRBV12-3/TRBV12-4 | TGTGCCAGCAGTTTAGGACAGCGCTATGGCTACACCTTC | CASSLGQRYGYTF
TRBD2 | TRBJ2-3 | few | 17 | TRBV10-3 | TGTGCCACCCGTGGTTCCCGTGCTAGCGGAAACACAGATACGCAGTATTTT | CATRGSRASGNTDTQYF
. | TRBJ2-3 | few | 14 | TRBV6-5 | TGTGCCAGCAGTTACTCGGGCAGGACAGATACGCAGTATTTT | CASSYSGRTDTQYF
TRBD2 | TRBJ2-3 | few | 15 | TRBV28 | TGTGCCAGCAGTTTACTAGCGGGGCTCCCAGATACGCAGTATTTT | CASSLLAGLPDTQYF
. | TRBJ1-5 | once | 14 | TRBV5-5 | TGTGCCAGCACCCAGGACGCGGGCAATCAGCCCCAGCATTTT | CASTQDAGNQPQHF
TRBD1 | TRBJ2-7 | few | 13 | TRBV29-1 | TGCAGCGCCGGGACAGGGAGTGCCTACGAGCAGTACTTC | CSAGTGSAYEQYF
. | TRBJ1-6 | . | 16 | TRBV4-3 | TGCGCCAGCAGCCACCTCAGGGCAGGGTTAAATTCACCCCTCCACTTT | CASSHLRAGLNSPLHF
. | TRBJ2-1 | few | 17 | TRBV20-1 | TGCAGTGCCCAGGAAACGTTTTCTCGGACATTGAACAATGAGCAGTTCTTC | CSAQETFSRTLNNEQFF
. | TRBJ2-3 | . | 16 | TRBV5-1 | TGCGCCAGCAGCTTGATCCCGACACGAAGCACAGATACGCAGTATTTT | CASSLIPTRSTDTQYF
. | TRBJ2-2 | . | 14 | TRBV20-1 | TGCAGTGCTAGGGGGACAACGAGAACCGGGGAGCTGTTTTTT | CSARGTTRTGELFF
. | TRBJ2-5 | many | 16 | TRBV24-1 | TGTGCCACCAGTGCGTCCCGGTGGGGGAGCCAAGAGACCCAGTACTTC | CATSASRWGSQETQYF
. | TRBJ1-3 | . | 16 | TRBV5-5 | TGTGCCAGCAGCTTGGAACCATTTAGCTCTGGAAACACCATATATTTT | CASSLEPFSSGNTIYF
TRBD1 | TRBJ2-7 | few | 14 | TRBV5-4 | TGTGCCAGCAGCACCGGGACAGGGGCCTACGAGCAGTACTTC | CASSTGTGAYEQYF
TRBD2 | TRBJ2-2 | many | 18 | TRBV5-5 | TGTGCCAGCAGCTTGGAACCCACTAGCGGGGGCGAGTGGGGGGAGCTGTTTTTT | CASSLEPTSGGEWGELFF
. | TRBJ2-1 | few | 15 | TRBV18 | TGTGCCAGCTCACTCTTCTACGGGGCGGCGGATGAGCAGTTCTTC | CASSLFYGAADEQFF
. | TRBJ2-1 | . | 16 | TRBV4-3 | TGCGCCAGCAGCCAAGTCCCCGGCGGCGCCTACAATGAGCAGTTCTTC | CASSQVPGGAYNEQFF